Presented here are 21 T cell receptor beta chains from one specimen sequenced in a study of vaccination and CD4 T cells after COVID-19. Noted treatment: roughly 10-day PBMC culture with coronavirus spike peptide pools or control peptides (ViraFEST assay). These receptors' antigens are unknown. Cultured CD4+ T cells had their DNA profiled by the Oncomine TCR Beta short-read assay. TCRdb independently ran MiXCR on the PCR reads; one entry per CDR3 protein. The table shows fewer than 25,000 distinct CDR3 sequences, with about half occurring only once. The source material was CD4+ T cells from blood, cultured in vitro. Every receptor here comes from a human donor who had recovered from COVID-19.

The chain carries TRBV28 and TRBJ1-5, with D possibly being TRBD1 (5 bases). CDR3 length: 16 amino acids. Trimming cost V 3 bases and J 3 bases, with 15 bases left between them. Per germline, CDR1 MDHEN and CDR2 SYDVKM. The CDR3 region is CASSFQTGHYNQPQHF. The CDR3 region has the DNA TGTGCCAGCAGTTTCCAGACTGGACACTACAATCAGCCCCAGCATTTT.

In its sample, this clonotype ranks as large. The J gene is TRBJ1-2, the V gene TRBV2; tentatively, D is TRBD1 (5 bases). Deletions cut 2 bases from V and 8 bases from J, with 9 bases between. This CDR3 has 12 residues. The germline V gene encodes CDR1 SNHLY and CDR2 FYNNEI. The CDR3 reads CASSERGGGYTF. Written as DNA, the CDR3 is TGTGCCAGCAGTGAAAGGGGCGGGGGCTACACCTTC.

This chain links TRBV28 with TRBJ2-7; 11 nucleotides agree with TRBD1. CDR3 length: 16 amino acids. Germline CDR1 MDHEN, CDR2 SYDVKM. Losses at the gene ends were 4 bases for V and 4 bases for J; bases not matched to a gene: 9. CDR3 nucleotide sequence: TGTGCCAGCAGTTCTCTCGGGACAGGGGGTTCGTACGAGCAGTACTTC. Protein product: CASSSLGTGGSYEQYF.

The chain uses TRBV7-9 and TRBJ1-3, with D unresolved. Trimming stripped 0 bases from V and 2 bases from J, with 14 bases between. The V gene's germline CDR1 is SEHNR and CDR2 FQNEAQ (reference sequence). The CDR3 is 17 residues long. CDR3 protein: CASSLAVGRRTGNTIYF. The CDR3 bases are TGTGCCAGCAGCTTAGCAGTGGGCAGACGGACTGGAAACACCATATATTTT.

The V call is TRBV19, the J call TRBJ1-5; D remains unclear. Germline-derived CDR1 and CDR2 are LNHDA and SQIVND (reference sequence). There are 17 residues in the CDR3. V lost 5 bases and J 7 bases, leaving 24 bases between the germline ends. The CDR3 protein is CASSATAGRVTEQPQHF. In nucleotides, the CDR3 is TGTGCCAGTAGTGCTACCGCGGGGAGAGTAACAGAACAGCCCCAGCATTTT.

The V gene is TRBV20-1, the J gene TRBJ1-1, with D perhaps matching TRBD1 (6 bases). Trimming took 3 bases from V and 3 from J, leaving 20 bases between them. Germline V gene data show CDR1 as DFQATT and CDR2 as SNEGSKA (reference sequence). The CDR3 loop spans 16 amino acids. CDR3 sequence: CSASNPRTGRDTEAFF. CDR3 DNA: TGCAGTGCTAGTAACCCGAGAACAGGGCGGGACACTGAAGCTTTCTTT.

The rearrangement joins TRBV7-2 to TRBJ2-7, with a possible D match to TRBD1 (6 bases). Deletions cut 3 bases from V and 3 bases from J, with 6 bases between. CDR1 is SGHTA, CDR2 FQGNSA, per germline. The CDR3 has 12 residues. The CDR3 region is CASSLTGYEQYF. For the CDR3, the DNA is TGTGCCAGCAGCTTGACAGGCTACGAGCAGTACTTC.

The chain is built from TRBV4-2 and TRBJ2-1; D is undetermined. Trimming cost V 0 bases and J 0 bases, with 12 bases left between them. Germline CDR1 and CDR2: LGHNA and YNFKEQ. CDR3 length: 17 residues. The CDR3 bases are TGTGCCAGCAGCCAAGATTTTGCCCTGGGCTCCTACAATGAGCAGTTCTTC. Its protein is CASSQDFALGSYNEQFF.

The genes are TRBV28 and TRBJ1-1; 8 nucleotides match TRBD1. The V and J ends lost 7 bases and 4 bases, in that order; junction bases with no gene match: 8. There are 14 residues in the CDR3. Germline loops: CDR1 MDHEN, CDR2 SYDVKM. In DNA form, the CDR3 reads TGTGCCAGCACAGACCAGGGGGCTGCCACTGAAGCTTTCTTT. Encoded protein: CASTDQGAATEAFF. The variable domain in full, completed from reference TRBV28 and TRBJ1-1, reads DVKVTQSSRYLVKRTGEKVFLECVQDMDHENMFWYRQDPGLGLRLIYFSYDVKMKEKGDIPEGYSVSREKKERFSLILESASTNQTSMYLCASTDQGAATEAFFGQGTRLTVV.

The V and J genes are TRBV19 and TRBJ2-6, with unresolved D. The V gene's germline CDR1 is LNHDA and CDR2 SQIVND (reference sequence). Trimming removed 7 bases from V and 0 bases from J, with 10 bases in between. The CDR3 contains 15 residues. For the CDR3, the DNA is TGTGCCAGTACCCCGGAGAGCTCTGGGGCCAACGTCCTGACTTTC. Encoded protein: CASTPESSGANVLTF.

The CDR3 DNA reads as TGCGCCAGCAGCACCCAATCCCCCACCTCCTACGAGCAGTACTTC. Protein: CASSTQSPTSYEQYF. The chain combines TRBV5-1 with TRBJ2-7; no clear D gene. V was shortened by 4 bases and J by 0 bases, with 14 bases between the two germline ends. CDR3 length: 15 residues. Germline V gene data show CDR1 as SGHRS and CDR2 as YFSETQ. Using reference TRBV5-1 and TRBJ2-7 for the parts outside the CDR3, the full variable domain is KAGVTQTPRYLIKTRGQQVTLSCSPISGHRSVSWYQQTPGQGLQFLFEYFSETQRNKGNFPGRFSGRQFSNSRSEMNVSTLELGDSALYLCASSTQSPTSYEQYFGPGTRLTVT.

This clonotype showed up just a few times. J is TRBJ2-7 and V is TRBV20-1, with 7 bases aligning to TRBD1. Trimming removed 6 bases from V and 2 bases from J; junction bases left unmatched: 4. This CDR3 is 12 amino acids long. CDR1 is DFQATT, CDR2 SNEGSKA, per germline (reference sequence). The CDR3 region is CSAPGQTYEQYF. CDR3 DNA sequence: TGCAGTGCCCCGGGACAGACCTACGAGCAGTACTTC.

The CDR3 loop is CASSPKRVSTDTQYF. The DNA for the CDR3 is TGTGCCAGCAGTCCTAAGAGGGTTAGCACAGATACGCAGTATTTT. The chain has TRBV27 and TRBJ2-3; D is perhaps TRBD2 (5 bases). The CDR3 is 15 residues long. Trimming left V 5 bases short and J 0 bases short, with 12 bases between. Germline CDR1 is MNHEY and CDR2 is SMNVEV (reference sequence).

There are a few counts of this clonotype. CDR3 nucleotide sequence: TGTGCCAGTTCAGAAGGGGACTACGAGCAGTACTTC. It yields the protein CASSEGDYEQYF. The J gene is TRBJ2-7, the V gene TRBV25-1; D may be TRBD1 (5 bases). Germline V gives CDR1 MGHDK, CDR2 SYGVNS. Trimming removed 9 bases from V and 3 bases from J, with 12 bases in between. The CDR3 consists of 12 residues.

CDR3 nucleotides: TGTGCCACCAGCAGGGGTGACAGGGGTGGGAATCAGCCCCAGCATTTT. It specifies CATSRGDRGGNQPQHF. The gene calls are TRBV15 and TRBJ1-5; TRBD1 aligns across 8 bases. Per the germline V gene, CDR1 is LNHNV and CDR2 is YYDKDF (reference sequence). The CDR3 extends over 16 amino acids. Trimming cost V 3 bases and J 4 bases; bases outside gene matches: 8.

This clonotype was observed a few times. The chain is built from TRBV11-2 and TRBJ2-3; a weak D match, TRBD2 (5 bases). V was clipped by 0 bases and J by 4 bases, with 11 bases between them. This CDR3 region has 15 residues. CDR1 and CDR2 from the germline V gene are SGHAT and FQNNGV. The CDR3 region has the DNA TGTGCCAGCAGCTTAGATCTACCGGGGTCAGATACGCAGTATTTT. Its translation: CASSLDLPGSDTQYF.

With regard to this clonotype: The junction and the germline gene differ at one end; a read error may be behind it. The genes are TRBV11-2 and TRBJ1-2, with D hard to call. The germline V gene encodes CDR1 SGHAT and CDR2 FQNNGV. This CDR3 is 12 amino acids long. Here the CDR3 DNA reads TGTGCCAGCAGCCCAGGACCCTATGCCTACACCTTC. This codes for CASSPGPYAYTF.

This clonotype was picked up a small number of times. The chain links TRBV7-9 to TRBJ2-3; TRBD2 matches 8 bases. Trimming cost V 1 base and J 4 bases; bases outside gene matches: 7. The CDR3 is 16 amino acids. Germline CDR1 and CDR2: SEHNR and FQNEAQ (reference sequence). CDR3 coding DNA: TGTGCCAGCAGCTTAGAGGGACTAGAAGCCCCAGATACGCAGTATTTT. Translation gives CASSLEGLEAPDTQYF.

The chain combines TRBV6-5 with TRBJ2-7, with 7 positions matching TRBD1. The germline CDR1 and CDR2 sequences are MNHEY and SVGAGI. This CDR3 contains 15 residues. J gave up 2 bases and V 0 bases, and 4 bases lay outside the gene matches. In nucleotides, the CDR3 is TGTGCCAGCAGTTACTCGGGACAGACTACCTACGAGCAGTACTTC. Translated: CASSYSGQTTYEQYF.

V usage is TRBV12-3 or TRBV12-4 and J usage is TRBJ2-7; possibly TRBD1 for D (5 bases). The CDR3 is 15 residues long. V shed 7 bases and J shed 6 bases, with 22 bases lying between them. The CDR3 here is CASTRGSGWVGEQYF. The CDR3 DNA reads as TGTGCCAGCACCAGAGGTTCAGGGTGGGTCGGCGAGCAGTACTTC.

The chain links TRBV6-5 to TRBJ2-2; D unclear. Per the germline V gene, CDR1 is MNHEY and CDR2 is SVGAGI. V was trimmed by 4 bases and J by 7 bases, leaving 7 bases between them. The CDR3 extends over 12 amino acids. CDR3 DNA sequence: TGTGCCAGCAGTTTCCGCGGCGGGGAGCTGTTTTTT. It specifies CASSFRGGELFF.